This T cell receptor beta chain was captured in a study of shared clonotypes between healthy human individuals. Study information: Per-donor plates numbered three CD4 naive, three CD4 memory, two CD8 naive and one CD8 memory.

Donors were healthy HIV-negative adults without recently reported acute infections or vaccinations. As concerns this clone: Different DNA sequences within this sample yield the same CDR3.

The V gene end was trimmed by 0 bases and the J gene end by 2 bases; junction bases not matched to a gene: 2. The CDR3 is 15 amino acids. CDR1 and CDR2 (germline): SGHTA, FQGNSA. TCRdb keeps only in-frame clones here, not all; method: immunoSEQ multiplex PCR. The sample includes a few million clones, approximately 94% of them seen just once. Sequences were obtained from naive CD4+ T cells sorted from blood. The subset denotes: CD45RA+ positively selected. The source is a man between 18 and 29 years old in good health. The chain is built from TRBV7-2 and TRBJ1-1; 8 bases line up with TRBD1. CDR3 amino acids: CASSLAGQVNTEAFF. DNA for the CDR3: TGTGCCAGCAGCTTAGCGGGACAGGTAAACACTGAAGCTTTCTTT.